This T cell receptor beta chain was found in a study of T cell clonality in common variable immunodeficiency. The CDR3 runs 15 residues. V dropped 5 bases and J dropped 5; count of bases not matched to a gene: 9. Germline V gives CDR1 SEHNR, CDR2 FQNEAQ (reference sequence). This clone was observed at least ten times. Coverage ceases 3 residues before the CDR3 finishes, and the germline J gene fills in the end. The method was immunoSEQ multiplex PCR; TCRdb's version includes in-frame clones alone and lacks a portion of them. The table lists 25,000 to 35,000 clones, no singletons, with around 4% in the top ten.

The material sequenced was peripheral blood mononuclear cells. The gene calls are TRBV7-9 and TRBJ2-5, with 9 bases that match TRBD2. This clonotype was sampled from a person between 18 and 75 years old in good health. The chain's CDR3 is CASSTTSGAGETQYF. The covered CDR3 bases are TGTGCCAGCAGCACGACTAGCGGAGCTGGGGAGACC.